The entry below gives a single T cell receptor (beta chain) sequence along with its context. There are 13 residues in the CDR3. From germline, CDR1 is SGHRS and CDR2 YFSETQ. Trimming cost V 0 bases and J 6 bases, with 10 bases left between them. Clones were sequenced by immunoSEQ multiplex PCR, and TCRdb holds only the in-frame ones, with some missing. The table has around 45,000 clones, approximately 90% seen once. The data belong to a study of PD-L1 blockade in urothelial cancer. On the study more broadly: Earlier, patients had received 0 to 3 chemotherapy regimens.

The chain carries TRBV5-1 and TRBJ2-7, with D perhaps TRBD2 (6 bases). The origin of this receptor is a woman aged 55-70 years with urothelial cancer. The sequences come from PBMCs, collected around atezolizumab (anti-PD-L1) treatment. CDR3 in amino acids: CASSLGRGSEQYF. As DNA, the CDR3 is TGCGCCAGCAGCTTGGGGCGGGGTAGCGAGCAGTACTTC.